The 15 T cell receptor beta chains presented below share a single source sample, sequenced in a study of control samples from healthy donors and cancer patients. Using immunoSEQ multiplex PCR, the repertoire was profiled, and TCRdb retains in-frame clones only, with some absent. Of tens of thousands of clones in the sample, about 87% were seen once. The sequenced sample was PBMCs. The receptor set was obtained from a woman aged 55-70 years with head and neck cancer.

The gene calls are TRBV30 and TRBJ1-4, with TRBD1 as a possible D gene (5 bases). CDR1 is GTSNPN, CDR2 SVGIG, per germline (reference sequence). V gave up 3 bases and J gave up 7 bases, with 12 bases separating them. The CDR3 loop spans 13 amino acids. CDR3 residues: CAWSLLGGEKLFF. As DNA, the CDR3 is TGTGCCTGGAGCCTTCTGGGGGGTGAAAAACTGTTTTTT.

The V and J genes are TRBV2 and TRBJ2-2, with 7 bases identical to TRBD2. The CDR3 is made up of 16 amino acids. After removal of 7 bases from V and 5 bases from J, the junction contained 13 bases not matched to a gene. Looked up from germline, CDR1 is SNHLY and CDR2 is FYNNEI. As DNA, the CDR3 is TGTGCCAGCACCCTAACTGGGGGAGGGGCTACCGGGGAGCTGTTTTTT. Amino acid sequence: CASTLTGGGATGELFF.

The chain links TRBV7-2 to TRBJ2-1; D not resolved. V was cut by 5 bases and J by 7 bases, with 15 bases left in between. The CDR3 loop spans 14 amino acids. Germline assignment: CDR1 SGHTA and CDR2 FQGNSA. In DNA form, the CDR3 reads TGTGCCAGCAGCCTCAACCTCCCTGAGAATGAGCAGTTCTTC. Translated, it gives CASSLNLPENEQFF.

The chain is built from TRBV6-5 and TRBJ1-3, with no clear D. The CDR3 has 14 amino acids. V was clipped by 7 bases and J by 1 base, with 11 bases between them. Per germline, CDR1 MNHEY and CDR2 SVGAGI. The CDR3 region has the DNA TGTGCCAGCATCACGAGGTCGTCTGGAAACACCATATATTTT. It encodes CASITRSSGNTIYF.

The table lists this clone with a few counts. CDR3 DNA: TGTGCCAGTAGCCCCTCTGGGTCAGCCAAACTCTCTGGGGCCAACGTCCTGACTTTC. Protein: CASSPSGSAKLSGANVLTF. The rearrangement joins TRBV19 to TRBJ2-6; no clear D gene. The CDR3 sequence is 19 residues long. CDR1 and CDR2 (germline): LNHDA, SQIVND (reference sequence). Trimming took 6 bases from V and 0 from J, leaving 21 bases between them.

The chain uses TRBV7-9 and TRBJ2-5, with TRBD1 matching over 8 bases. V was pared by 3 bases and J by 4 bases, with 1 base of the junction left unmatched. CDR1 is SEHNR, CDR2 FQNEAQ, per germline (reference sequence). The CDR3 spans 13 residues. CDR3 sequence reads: CASSFRGPETQYF. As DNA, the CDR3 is TGTGCCAGCAGCTTCAGGGGGCCAGAGACCCAGTACTTC.

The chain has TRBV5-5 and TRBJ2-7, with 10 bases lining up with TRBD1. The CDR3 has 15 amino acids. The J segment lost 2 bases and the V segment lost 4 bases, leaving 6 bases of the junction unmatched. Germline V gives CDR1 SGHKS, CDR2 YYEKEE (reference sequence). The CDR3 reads CASSREGQGAYEQYF. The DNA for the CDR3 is TGTGCCAGCAGCCGAGAAGGACAGGGGGCCTACGAGCAGTACTTC.

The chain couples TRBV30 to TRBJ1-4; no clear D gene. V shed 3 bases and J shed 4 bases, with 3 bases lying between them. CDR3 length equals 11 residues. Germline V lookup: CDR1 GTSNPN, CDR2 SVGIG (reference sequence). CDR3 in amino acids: CAWSRNEKLFF. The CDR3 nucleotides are TGTGCCTGGAGCCGTAATGAAAAACTGTTTTTT.

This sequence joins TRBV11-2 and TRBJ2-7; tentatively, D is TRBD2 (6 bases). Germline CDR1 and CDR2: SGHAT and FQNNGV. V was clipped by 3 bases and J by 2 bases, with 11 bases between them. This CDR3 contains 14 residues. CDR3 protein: CASSLERAAYEQYF. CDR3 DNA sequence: TGTGCCAGCAGCTTGGAGCGGGCAGCCTACGAGCAGTACTTC.

In nucleotides, the CDR3 is TGTGCCAGCAGCTCGACAGGGCCGGACACCGGGGAGCTGTTTTTT. Translation gives CASSSTGPDTGELFF. This sequence joins TRBV7-8 and TRBJ2-2, with 7 bases aligning to TRBD1. CDR1 and CDR2 from the germline V gene are SGHVS and FQNEAQ. V was clipped by 4 bases and J by 3 bases; unmatched bases: 5. This CDR3 has 15 amino acids.

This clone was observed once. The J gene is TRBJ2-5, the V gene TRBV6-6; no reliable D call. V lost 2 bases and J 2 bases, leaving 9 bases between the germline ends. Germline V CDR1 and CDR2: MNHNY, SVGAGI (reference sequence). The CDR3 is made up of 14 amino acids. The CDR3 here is CASSYVGGQETQYF. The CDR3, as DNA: TGTGCCAGCAGTTACGTCGGTGGGCAAGAGACCCAGTACTTC.

This chain's CDR3 is CASSQTGLAAGTGELFF. In DNA form, the CDR3 reads TGTGCCAGCAGCCAAACGGGACTAGCGGCGGGCACCGGGGAGCTGTTTTTT. V is TRBV7-8 and J is TRBJ2-2, with 11 bases matching TRBD2. This CDR3 spans 17 amino acids. The germline V gene encodes CDR1 SGHVS and CDR2 FQNEAQ. V lost 5 bases, J lost 4 bases, and 9 bases stayed unmatched.

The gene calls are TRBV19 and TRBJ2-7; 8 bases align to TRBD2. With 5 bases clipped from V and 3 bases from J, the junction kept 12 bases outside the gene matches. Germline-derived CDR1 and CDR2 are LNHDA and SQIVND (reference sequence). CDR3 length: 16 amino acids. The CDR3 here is CASSWASRGANYEQYF. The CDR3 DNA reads TGTGCCAGTAGTTGGGCGTCGCGGGGGGCAAACTACGAGCAGTACTTC. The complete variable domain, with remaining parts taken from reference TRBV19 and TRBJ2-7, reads DGGITQSPKYLFRKEGQNVTLSCEQNLNHDAMYWYRQDPGQGLRLIYYSQIVNDFQKGDIAEGYSVSREKKESFPLTVTSAQKNPTAFYLCASSWASRGANYEQYFGPGTRLTVT.

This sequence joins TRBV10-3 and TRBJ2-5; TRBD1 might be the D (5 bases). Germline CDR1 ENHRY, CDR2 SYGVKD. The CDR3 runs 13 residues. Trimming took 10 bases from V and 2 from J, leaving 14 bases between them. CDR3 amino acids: CATQSRGQETQYF. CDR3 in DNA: TGTGCCACCCAATCTAGGGGTCAAGAGACCCAGTACTTC.

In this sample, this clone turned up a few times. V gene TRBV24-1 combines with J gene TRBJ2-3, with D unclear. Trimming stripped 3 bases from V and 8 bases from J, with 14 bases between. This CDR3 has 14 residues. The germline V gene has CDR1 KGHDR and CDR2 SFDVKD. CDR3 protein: CATSDGFKTGTQYF. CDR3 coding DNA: TGTGCCACCAGTGATGGTTTCAAAACGGGTACGCAGTATTTT.